This TCR beta chain was sequenced in a study of CD4 T cells in relation to SARS-CoV-2 and coronaviruses. Study-level background: TCR beta CDR3s were sequenced after roughly nine-day antigen culture of PBMCs. Study-wide results and limits: SARS-CoV-2-driven expansion was significantly weaker in crossreactive than monoreactive clones.

Here immunoSEQ multiplex PCR was the method, and the copy in TCRdb shows in-frame clones only, minus some. Seen here are about 29,000 clones, 78% observed once, and the top ten hold approximately 20%. Unexposed donor CD4+ T cells date from about 2011-2018, before the COVID-19 pandemic. The cells were cultured for 10 days before CD4+ T cells were isolated. As cell numbers allowed, unexposed-donor CD4+ T cells faced SARS-CoV-2 S/N and four cold-coronavirus spikes. Trimming cost V 2 bases and J 1 base, with 10 bases left between them. Per germline, CDR1 SGHKS and CDR2 YYEKEE (reference sequence). There are 15 residues in the CDR3. With regard to this clone: Its antigen is unidentified.

The chain combines TRBV5-5 with TRBJ1-3; the D gene is possibly TRBD1 (5 bases). The clonotype originates from a human donor in good health. The sample consisted of CD4+ T cells from PBMCs, cultured in vitro. DNA for the CDR3: TGTGCCAGCAGCTTTTGGGACTTTTCTGGAAACACCATATATTTT. This encodes CASSFWDFSGNTIYF. Combining the CDR3 with reference TRBV5-5 and TRBJ1-3 gives the whole variable domain DAGVTQSPTHLIKTRGQQVTLRCSPISGHKSVSWYQQVLGQGPQFIFQYYEKEERGRGNFPDRFSARQFPNYSSELNVNALLLGDSALYLCASSFWDFSGNTIYFGEGSWLTVV.